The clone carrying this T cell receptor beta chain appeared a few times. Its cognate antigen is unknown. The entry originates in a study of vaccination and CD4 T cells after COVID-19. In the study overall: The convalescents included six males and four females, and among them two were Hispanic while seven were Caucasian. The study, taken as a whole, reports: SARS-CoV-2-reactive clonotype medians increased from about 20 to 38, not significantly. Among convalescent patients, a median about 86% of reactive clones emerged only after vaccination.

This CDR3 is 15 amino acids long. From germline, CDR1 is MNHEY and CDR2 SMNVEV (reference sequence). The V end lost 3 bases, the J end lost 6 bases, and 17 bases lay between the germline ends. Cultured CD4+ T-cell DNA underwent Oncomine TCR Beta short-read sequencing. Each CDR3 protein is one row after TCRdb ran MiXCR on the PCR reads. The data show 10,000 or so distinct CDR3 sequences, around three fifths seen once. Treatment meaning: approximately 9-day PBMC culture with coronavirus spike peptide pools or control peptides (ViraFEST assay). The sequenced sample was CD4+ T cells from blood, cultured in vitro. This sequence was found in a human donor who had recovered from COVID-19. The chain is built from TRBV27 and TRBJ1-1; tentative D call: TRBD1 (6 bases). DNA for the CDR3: TGTGCCAGCAGTTTGAGGCCCCAGGGGATCGCTGAAGCTTTCTTT. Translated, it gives CASSLRPQGIAEAFF.